This entry features one T cell receptor beta chain sequence. This clone's antigen is unknown. One base away there is no much larger clone; base qualities are not given. Inclusive of the bounding cysteine and phenylalanine, the CDR3 is 14 residues long. Only the CDR3 region is kept as DNA, spanning 42 bases read in frame from base 1. V sheds 2 bases and J sheds 3 bases, leaving 10 bases between their ends. Every donor was a healthy Caucasian. Three pairs of female monozygotic twins, all aged about 18 to 29 years, were included in the twin cohort. Positive isolation kits from Invitrogen were used to isolate CD4+ and CD8+ T cell populations. This sample was taken from a study of identical twins (dated by TCRdb to the mid-2010s). About the study as a whole: To test whether fetal clonotypes persist, the study used deep sequencing on TCR alpha and beta repertoires from monozygotic twins, unrelated adults of various ages, and cord blood. To rule out contamination, replicate twin experiments were performed at different times with different library preparation protocols.

Summary of the overall study and its limitations: Compared with coincidental sharing between unrelated individuals, out-of-frame TCR alpha sequences shared between twins showed an excess of sequences with low generation probability. Because the same donors could not be followed over many years, the conclusions depended on cross-sectional statistical analysis. Zero-insertion analyses could be partly confounded by invariant T cells such as MAIT and iNKT, although diverse VJ usage argued against such confounding for most clonotypes. Fewer insertions were carried by abundant cord blood beta clonotypes; a weaker similar trend was observed in young adult naive repertoires, while no such trend was observed in memory repertoires. Out-of-frame TCR alpha sharing in monozygotic twins was systematically underestimated by recombination models, whereas sharing between unrelated individuals was in agreement with the recombination models. A weaker excess of twin sharing was found in beta out-of-frame sequences because the signal-to-noise ratio was lowered by fewer shared sequences.

The library was generated by 5' RACE. Instrument on record: Illumina HiSeq 2000. Template switching introduced a universal primer binding site; the final cDNA contained a unique molecular identifier, enabling accurate counting of TCR cDNA molecules. First-strand cDNA for TCR alpha and beta chains was synthesized from specific primers in the conserved constant-segment region. Each cDNA library was double barcoded, with a SMART-Mk sample barcode plus Illumina barcodes, to control for contamination. Two successive PCR steps introduced TruSeq adapter sequences along with Illumina sample barcodes. Sequencing of the TCR alpha and beta cDNA libraries was done on the Illumina HiSeq platform using custom primers. The published analysis was carried out like this. MiGEC processed the raw reads to extract unique molecular identifiers, while MiXCR was used to determine the CDR3 positions. Recombination models were inferred per individual with the repgenHMM and IGoR tools using an EM algorithm. The analysis of shared clonotypes was done with the tcR package in R, with sharing normalized by the product of cloneset sizes. To study raw recombination free of thymic and clonal selection effects, out-of-frame nonproductive sequences were analyzed. Starting from the raw public reads, TCRdb applied fastp trimming at Q25, assembled clones with MiXCR and retained in-frame beta chains. Every CDR3 protein is listed once, alongside the most common genes and DNA of its rows. TCRdb's processing, not the authors', yielded these V and J calls. The sample table contains 450,000 or so distinct CDR3 sequences; only one count was recorded for approximately 24% of them. 2.9% of the sample lies in the top ten.

The same data also went into a second study, on T cells expressing NK-cell markers. The second paper states: Three sorted T-cell subsets (CD3+CD56+NKG2C+, CD3+CD56+NKG2C- and CD3+CD56-NKG2C+) from roughly 8 donors had their TCR beta-chain repertoires profiled. Among the eight sequenced donors, seven were HCMV-seropositive and one was HCMV-seronegative. To restrict sorting to alphabetaTCR-expressing T cells, an anti-gammadeltaTCR antibody was added in several experiments. For several donors, the dominant CD3+CD56+NKG2C+ clonotypes were among the top 10 CD8+ clonotypes and accounted for roughly 1.0-8% of CD8+ T cells. Those dominant clonotypes were again the most abundant among CD3+CD56-NKG2C+ cells in a few donors, at roughly 28.3-65%. It remained unclear whether the expanded NKG2C-expressing T cell clones were specific for HCMV antigens. The eight sequenced donors were randomly selected healthy volunteers, three men and five women. HCMV serostatus was determined by detecting HCMV-specific IgG in serum with a commercial ELISA kit. MIGEC handled demultiplexing of the reads and grouping by UMI, while MiTCR was used to assemble and quantify clonotypes. To exclude erroneous sequences, only TCR cDNA sequences supported by at least two reads were retained. The tcR package was used for downstream repertoire analysis, with clonotypes matched between fractions based on CDR3 nucleotide sequence plus V segment. VDJmatch was used to annotate antigen specificity against VDJdb, with one amino acid substitution in CDR3 permitted.

The receptor comes from a woman between 18 and 29 years old in good health. Sequenced: CD4+ T cells sorted from blood. The sequence is built from TRBV12-3 or TRBV12-4 and TRBJ2-5; the D gene assignment is ambiguous. In nucleotides, the sequence is TGTGCCAGCAGTTTAAACAGTAAAGAAGAGACCCAGTACTTC. Translated, this is CASSLNSKEETQYF.